The 9 T cell receptor beta chains presented below share a single source sample, sequenced in a study of control samples from healthy donors and cancer patients. The assay was immunoSEQ multiplex PCR, and TCRdb's table has in-frame clones only and misses some. The data contain about 92,000 clones, roughly four fifths of them singletons. Sequences were obtained from blood. The receptors were sampled from an older woman in good health.

V usage is TRBV27 and J usage is TRBJ1-1; 8 bases map to TRBD1. The J segment lost 2 bases and the V segment lost 5 bases, leaving 10 bases of the junction unmatched. CDR1 MNHEY and CDR2 SMNVEV come from the germline V gene (reference sequence). CDR3 size: 16 residues. CDR3 sequence reads: CASSPPWTGKNTEAFF. CDR3 DNA sequence: TGTGCCAGCAGTCCCCCGTGGACAGGGAAAAACACTGAAGCTTTCTTT.

The V and J genes are TRBV7-9 and TRBJ1-1, with D tentatively TRBD1 (5 bases). CDR3 length equals 14 residues. V dropped 5 bases and J dropped 1 base, with 11 bases sitting between them. Germline CDR1 and CDR2: SEHNR and FQNEAQ (reference sequence). This CDR3 is CASSLSGTNTEAFF. The CDR3 DNA reads as TGTGCCAGCAGCCTATCCGGGACGAACACTGAAGCTTTCTTT.

The V call is TRBV7-2, the J call TRBJ1-6, with D uncertain. V lost 1 base to trimming and J lost 0 bases, with 10 bases between them. The CDR3 length is 17 residues. In germline, CDR1 is SGHTA, CDR2 FQGNSA. The CDR3 reads CASSLGYTRSYNSPLHF. CDR3 coding DNA: TGTGCCAGCAGCTTAGGTTACACTCGCTCCTATAATTCACCCCTCCACTTT.

The chain employs TRBV28 and TRBJ1-5; D call uncertain. The V end lost 8 bases, the J end lost 1 base, and 18 bases lay between the germline ends. The CDR3 has 16 amino acids. CDR1 and CDR2 (germline): MDHEN, SYDVKM. CDR3 region: CASVSGRTASNQPQHF. The CDR3 nucleotides read TGTGCCAGCGTCTCCGGAAGAACAGCAAGCAATCAGCCCCAGCATTTT. Complete variable domain (other parts from reference TRBV28 and TRBJ1-5): DVKVTQSSRYLVKRTGEKVFLECVQDMDHENMFWYRQDPGLGLRLIYFSYDVKMKEKGDIPEGYSVSREKKERFSLILESASTNQTSMYLCASVSGRTASNQPQHFGDGTRLSIL.

The chain links TRBV19 to TRBJ1-5; TRBD1 matches at 7 bases. This CDR3 has 15 amino acids. CDR1 LNHDA and CDR2 SQIVND come from the germline V gene (reference sequence). Germline trimming cut 7 bases from V and 1 base from J; bases unmatched to any gene: 7. The CDR3 DNA is TGTGCCAGTACCTCAGGGGGGGGGAGCAATCAGCCCCAGCATTTT. It encodes CASTSGGGSNQPQHF.

The chain links TRBV2 to TRBJ2-5; 9 nucleotides line up with TRBD2. CDR3 size: 17 residues. Unmatched junction bases numbered 7, after V lost 2 bases and J lost 0 bases. Germline loops: CDR1 SNHLY, CDR2 FYNNEI. The CDR3 nucleotides are TGTGCCAGCAGTGAACGGAGCGGGGGGCGGTACCAAGAGACCCAGTACTTC. It yields the protein CASSERSGGRYQETQYF.

The chain recombines TRBV6-5 with TRBJ1-4; weak D call: TRBD1 (5 bases). Trimming stripped 2 bases from V and 0 bases from J, with 10 bases between. Germline lookup yields CDR1 MNHEY and CDR2 SVGAGI. The CDR3 has 16 amino acids. The CDR3 region is CASSYEGPATNEKLFF. The CDR3 DNA reads TGTGCCAGCAGTTACGAGGGGCCGGCAACTAATGAAAAACTGTTTTTT.

The chain has TRBV27 and TRBJ2-5; possible D gene TRBD2, 5 bases. Trimming left V 5 bases short and J 4 bases short, with 17 bases between. Germline loops: CDR1 MNHEY, CDR2 SMNVEV (reference sequence). The CDR3 is 15 residues long. The CDR3 nucleotides are TGTGCCAGCAGTCCCTCCCGACTATTCGGAGAGACCCAGTACTTC. Its protein is CASSPSRLFGETQYF.

This clone was observed a handful of times. The rearrangement uses TRBV27 and TRBJ1-6, with D hard to call. Per the germline V gene, CDR1 is MNHEY and CDR2 is SMNVEV (reference sequence). The CDR3 is made up of 16 amino acids. The V gene lost 5 bases and the J gene lost 0 bases, with 11 bases spanning the gap. CDR3 residues: CASSPQPSSYNSPLHF. In DNA form, the CDR3 reads TGTGCCAGCAGTCCTCAACCTAGCTCCTATAATTCACCCCTCCACTTT.